The sequence of this T cell receptor beta chain was determined in a study of T cell changes during pregnancy in multiple sclerosis. The CDR3 has 12 amino acids. Germline V CDR1 and CDR2: SGHAT, FQNNGV. V dropped 5 bases and J dropped 0 bases, with 5 bases sitting between them. The repertoire was sequenced with immunoSEQ multiplex PCR; TCRdb's copy has only in-frame clones and lacks some. The sample has 35,000 to 45,000 clones; roughly 90% are singletons. Specimen: peripheral blood, collected in the second trimester of pregnancy. The genes are TRBV11-2 and TRBJ2-7, with unresolved D. The TCR originated in a female donor in good health, enrolled as a control in a pregnancy study. CDR3 sequence (DNA): TGTGCCAGCAGCCACAGCTCCTACGAGCAGTACTTC. It yields the protein CASSHSSYEQYF. The full variable domain, its missing parts supplied by reference TRBV11-2 and TRBJ2-7, is EAGVAQSPRYKIIEKRQSVAFWCNPISGHATLYWYQQILGQGPKLLIQFQNNGVVDDSQLPKDRFSAERLKGVDSTLKIQPAKLEDSAVYLCASSHSSYEQYFGPGTRLTVT.